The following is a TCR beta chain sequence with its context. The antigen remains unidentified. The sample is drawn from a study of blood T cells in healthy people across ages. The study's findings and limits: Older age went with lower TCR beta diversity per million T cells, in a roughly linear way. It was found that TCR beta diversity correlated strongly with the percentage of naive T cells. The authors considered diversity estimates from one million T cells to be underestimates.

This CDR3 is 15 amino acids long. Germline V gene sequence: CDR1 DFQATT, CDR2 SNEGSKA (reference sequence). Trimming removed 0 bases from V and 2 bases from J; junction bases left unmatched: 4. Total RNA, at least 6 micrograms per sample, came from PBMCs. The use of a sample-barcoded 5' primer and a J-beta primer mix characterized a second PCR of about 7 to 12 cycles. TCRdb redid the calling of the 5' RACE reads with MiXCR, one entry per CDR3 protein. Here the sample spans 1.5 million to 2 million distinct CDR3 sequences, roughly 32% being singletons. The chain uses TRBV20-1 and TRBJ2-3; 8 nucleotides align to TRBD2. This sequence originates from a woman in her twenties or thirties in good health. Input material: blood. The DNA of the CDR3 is TGCAGTGCTAGAGATCAAGCGGGGGACACAGATACGCAGTATTTT. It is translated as CSARDQAGDTDTQYF.